This paragraph covers one T cell receptor (beta chain) sequence. The antigen remains unidentified. Data came from immunoSEQ multiplex PCR; TCRdb stores just in-frame clones and leaves some out. The sample carries over 200,000 clones, 70% recorded once. The sample is drawn from a study of cytotoxic CD8 clonotypes in ibrutinib-treated CLL. General study results and limits: Rare overall, public clonotypes shrank or held steady under therapy.

V gave up 0 bases and J gave up 10 bases, with 11 bases separating them. The CDR3 is 13 amino acids. Per germline, CDR1 SGDLS and CDR2 YYNGEE. Here the sequenced sample was PBMCs, taken after 12 months of ibrutinib treatment. The clonotype comes from a human donor with chronic lymphocytic leukemia. This chain connects TRBV9 to TRBJ1-5, with D maybe TRBD1 (6 bases). The CDR3 nucleotides are TGTGCCAGCAGCGTAGATCAGGGGCGTCCCCAGCATTTT. Residues: CASSVDQGRPQHF.